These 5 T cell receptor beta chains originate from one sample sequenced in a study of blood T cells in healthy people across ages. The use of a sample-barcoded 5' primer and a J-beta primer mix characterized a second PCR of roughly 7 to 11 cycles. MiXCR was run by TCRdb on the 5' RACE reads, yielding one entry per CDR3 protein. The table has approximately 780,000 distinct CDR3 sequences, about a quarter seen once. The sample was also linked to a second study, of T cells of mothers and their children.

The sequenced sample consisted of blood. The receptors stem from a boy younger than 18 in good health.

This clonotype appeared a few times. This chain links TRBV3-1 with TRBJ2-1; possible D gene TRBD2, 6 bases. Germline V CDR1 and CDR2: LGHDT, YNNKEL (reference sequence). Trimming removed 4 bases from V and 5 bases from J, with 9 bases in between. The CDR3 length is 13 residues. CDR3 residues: CASSPLANNEQFF. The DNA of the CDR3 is TGTGCCAGCAGCCCCCTAGCGAACAATGAGCAGTTCTTC.

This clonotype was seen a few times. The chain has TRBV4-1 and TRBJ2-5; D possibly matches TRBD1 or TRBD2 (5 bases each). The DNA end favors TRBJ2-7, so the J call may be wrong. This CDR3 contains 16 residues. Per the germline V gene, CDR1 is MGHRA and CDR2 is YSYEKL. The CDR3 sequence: CASSQGLGVIRYEQYF. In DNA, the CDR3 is TGCGCCAGCAGCCAAGGGTTGGGGGTAATTCGCTACGAGCAGTACTTC.

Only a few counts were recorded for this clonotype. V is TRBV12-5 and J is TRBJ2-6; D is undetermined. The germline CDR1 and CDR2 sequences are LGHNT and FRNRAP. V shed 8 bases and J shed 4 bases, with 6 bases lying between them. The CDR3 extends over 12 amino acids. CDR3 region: CASTWGANVLTF. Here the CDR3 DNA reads TGTGCTAGTACCTGGGGGGCCAACGTCCTGACTTTC.

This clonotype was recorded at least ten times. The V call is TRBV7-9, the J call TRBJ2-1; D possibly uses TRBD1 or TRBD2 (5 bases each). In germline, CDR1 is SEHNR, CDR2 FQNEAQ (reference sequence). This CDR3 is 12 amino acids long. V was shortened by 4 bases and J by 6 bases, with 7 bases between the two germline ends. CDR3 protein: CASSSGLNEQFF. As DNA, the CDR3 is TGTGCCAGCAGCTCGGGGCTCAATGAGCAGTTCTTC.

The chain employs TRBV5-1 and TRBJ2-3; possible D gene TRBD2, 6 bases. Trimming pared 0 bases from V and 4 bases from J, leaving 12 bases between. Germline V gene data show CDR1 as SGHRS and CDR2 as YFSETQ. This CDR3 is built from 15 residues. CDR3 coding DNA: TGCGCCAGCAGCTTGGGGTTGGGCGGGGCAGATACGCAGTATTTT. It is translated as CASSLGLGGADTQYF.